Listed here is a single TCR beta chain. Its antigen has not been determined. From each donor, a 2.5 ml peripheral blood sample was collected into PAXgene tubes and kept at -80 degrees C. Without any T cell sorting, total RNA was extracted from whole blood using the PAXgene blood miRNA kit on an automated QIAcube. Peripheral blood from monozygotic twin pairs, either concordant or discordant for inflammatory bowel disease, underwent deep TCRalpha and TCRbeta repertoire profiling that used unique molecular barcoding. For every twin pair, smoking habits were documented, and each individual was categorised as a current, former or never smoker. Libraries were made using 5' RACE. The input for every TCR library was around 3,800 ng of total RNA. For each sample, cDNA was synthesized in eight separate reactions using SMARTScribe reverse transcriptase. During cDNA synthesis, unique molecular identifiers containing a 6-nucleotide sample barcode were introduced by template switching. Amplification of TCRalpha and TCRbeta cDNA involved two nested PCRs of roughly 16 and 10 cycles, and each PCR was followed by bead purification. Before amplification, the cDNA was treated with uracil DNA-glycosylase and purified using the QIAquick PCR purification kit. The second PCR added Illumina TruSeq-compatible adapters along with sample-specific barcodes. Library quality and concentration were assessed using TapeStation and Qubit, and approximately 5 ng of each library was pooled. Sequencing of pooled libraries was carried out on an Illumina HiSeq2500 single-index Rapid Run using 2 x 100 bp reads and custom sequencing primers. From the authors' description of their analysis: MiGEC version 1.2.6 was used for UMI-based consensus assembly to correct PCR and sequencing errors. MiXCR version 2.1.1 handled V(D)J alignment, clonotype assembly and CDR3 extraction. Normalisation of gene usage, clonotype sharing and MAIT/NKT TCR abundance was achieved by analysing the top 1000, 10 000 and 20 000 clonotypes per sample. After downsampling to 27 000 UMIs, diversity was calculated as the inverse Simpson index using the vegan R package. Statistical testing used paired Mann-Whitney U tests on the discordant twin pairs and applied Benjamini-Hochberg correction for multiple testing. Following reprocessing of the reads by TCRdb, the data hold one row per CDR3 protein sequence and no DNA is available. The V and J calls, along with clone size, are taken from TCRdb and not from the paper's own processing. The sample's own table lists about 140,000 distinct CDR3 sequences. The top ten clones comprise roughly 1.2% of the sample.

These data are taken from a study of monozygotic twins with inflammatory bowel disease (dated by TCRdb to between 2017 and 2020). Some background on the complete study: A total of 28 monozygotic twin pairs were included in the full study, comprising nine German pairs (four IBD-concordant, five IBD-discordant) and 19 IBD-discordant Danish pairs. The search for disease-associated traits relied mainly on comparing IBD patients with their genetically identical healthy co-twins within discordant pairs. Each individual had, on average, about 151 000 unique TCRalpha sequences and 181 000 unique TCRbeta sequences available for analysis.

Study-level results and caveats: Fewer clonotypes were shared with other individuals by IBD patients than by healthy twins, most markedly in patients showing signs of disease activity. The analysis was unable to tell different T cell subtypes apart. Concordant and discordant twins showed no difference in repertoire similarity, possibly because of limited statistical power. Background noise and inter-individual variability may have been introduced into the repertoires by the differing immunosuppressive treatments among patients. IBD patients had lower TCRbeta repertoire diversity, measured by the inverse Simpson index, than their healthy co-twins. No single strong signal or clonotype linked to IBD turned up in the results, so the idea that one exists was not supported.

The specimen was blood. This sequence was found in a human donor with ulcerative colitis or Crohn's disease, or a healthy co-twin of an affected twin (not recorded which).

The CDR3 has the sequence CASSLASGSYEQYF. The chain joins TRBV5-1 to TRBJ2-7. The germline V gene gives CDR1 as SGHRS and CDR2 as YFSETQ. Reading from cysteine to phenylalanine, the CDR3 counts 14 amino acids. No DNA is given.